This T cell receptor (beta chain) was documented in a study of neoadjuvant anti-PD-1 for oral cavity cancer. Study information: Patients mostly received three to four biweekly nivolumab doses at 3 mg/kg before surgery.

The time point: after neoadjuvant nivolumab, at surgical resection. This clone was detected only a few times. Germline CDR1 reads MNHEY; CDR2 reads SMNVEV (reference sequence). CDR3 length: 13 residues. The J segment lost 8 bases and the V segment lost 5 bases, leaving 8 bases of the junction unmatched. Repertoires were generated with immunoSEQ multiplex PCR, while TCRdb's copy carries only in-frame clones and drops some. The repertoire holds 73,000 or so clones, with about 88% as singletons. The chain recombines TRBV27 with TRBJ1-2; TRBD1 aligns across 7 bases. The sample here was PBMCs, taken after nivolumab (anti-PD-1) treatment. The sequence was collected from a person between 35 and 79 years old with oral cavity squamous cell carcinoma. The CDR3 sequence is CASSMTGSSGYTF. The CDR3 DNA follows: TGTGCCAGCAGTATGACAGGGAGTAGCGGCTACACCTTC.